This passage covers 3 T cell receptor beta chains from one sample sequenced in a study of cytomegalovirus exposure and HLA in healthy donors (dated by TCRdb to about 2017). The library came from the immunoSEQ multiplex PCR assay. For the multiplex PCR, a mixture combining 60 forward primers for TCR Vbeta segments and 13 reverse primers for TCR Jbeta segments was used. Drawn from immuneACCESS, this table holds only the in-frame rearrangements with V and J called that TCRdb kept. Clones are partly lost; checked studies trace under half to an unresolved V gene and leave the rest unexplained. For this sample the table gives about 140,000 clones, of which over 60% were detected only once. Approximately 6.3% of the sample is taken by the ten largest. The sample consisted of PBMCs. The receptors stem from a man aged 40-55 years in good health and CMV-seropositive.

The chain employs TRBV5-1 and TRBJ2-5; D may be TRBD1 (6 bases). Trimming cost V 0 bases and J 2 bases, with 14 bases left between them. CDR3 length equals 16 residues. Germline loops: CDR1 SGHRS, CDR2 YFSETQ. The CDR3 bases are TGCGCCAGCAGCTTGGTTTCCGGGACAACGCAAGAGACCCAGTACTTC. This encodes CASSLVSGTTQETQYF.

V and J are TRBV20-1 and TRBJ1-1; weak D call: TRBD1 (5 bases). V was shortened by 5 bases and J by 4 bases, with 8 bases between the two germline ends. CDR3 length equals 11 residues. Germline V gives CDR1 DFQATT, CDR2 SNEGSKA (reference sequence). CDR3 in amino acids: CSAGGITEAFF. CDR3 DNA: TGCAGTGCTGGGGGGATCACTGAAGCTTTCTTT.

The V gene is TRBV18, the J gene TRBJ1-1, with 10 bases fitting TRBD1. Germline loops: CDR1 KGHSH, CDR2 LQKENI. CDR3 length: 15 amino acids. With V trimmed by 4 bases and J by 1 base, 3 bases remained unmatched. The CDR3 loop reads CASSHRQGANTEAFF. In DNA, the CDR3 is TGTGCCAGCTCACACCGACAGGGGGCGAACACTGAAGCTTTCTTT.